This is a list of T cell receptor beta chains from one sample in a study of T cells in Graves' hyperthyroidism and ophthalmopathy. TCRdb reprocessed the multiplex PCR reads via MiXCR and lists one record per CDR3 protein. The sample holds hundreds of thousands of distinct CDR3 sequences; 16% are singletons and the top ten take around 18%. The sample consisted of blood. These receptors originate from a woman aged 18-30 years with Graves' hyperthyroidism. CDR3s include the opening cysteine and the closing phenylalanine or tryptophan. The D gene is left open where the match is weak. The size entry is marked missing in some rows and otherwise reads once, few, many or a size class.

V gene: TRBV6-1
D gene: TRBD2
J gene: TRBJ2-1
clone size: few
CDR3 protein: CASSEGLAGGRDWTYNEQFF
CDR3 DNA: TGTGCCAGCAGCGAGGGACTAGCGGGGGGCCGGGATTGGACCTACAATGAGCAGTTCTTC

V gene: TRBV7-9
D gene: .
J gene: TRBJ2-2
clone size: many
CDR3 protein: CASLDPPAPGELFF
CDR3 DNA: TGTGCCAGCTTAGACCCCCCGGCACCCGGGGAGCTGTTTTTT

V gene: TRBV28
D gene: .
J gene: TRBJ2-5
clone size: many
CDR3 protein: CASSPTGTQETQYF
CDR3 DNA: TGTGCCAGCAGTCCGACAGGGACTCAAGAGACCCAGTACTTC

V gene: TRBV5-6
D gene: .
J gene: TRBJ2-2
clone size: .
CDR3 protein: CASSLTGPDGELFF
CDR3 DNA: TGTGCCAGCAGCTTGACAGGGCCGGACGGGGAGCTGTTTTTT

V gene: TRBV19
D gene: TRBD2
J gene: TRBJ2-7
clone size: few
CDR3 protein: CASSISGSQEQYF
CDR3 DNA: TGTGCCAGTAGTATTAGCGGGAGTCAAGAGCAGTACTTC

V gene: TRBV11-2
D gene: .
J gene: TRBJ2-2
clone size: many
CDR3 protein: CASSSGWVLGGELFF
CDR3 DNA: TGTGCCAGCAGCTCCGGTTGGGTATTGGGCGGGGAGCTGTTTTTT

V gene: TRBV27
D gene: TRBD2
J gene: TRBJ2-1
clone size: .
CDR3 protein: CASRSGVGLAGGPRYNEQFF
CDR3 DNA: TGTGCCAGCAGATCGGGAGTGGGACTAGCGGGAGGGCCTCGGTACAATGAGCAGTTCTTC

V gene: TRBV7-3
D gene: .
J gene: TRBJ2-3
clone size: .
CDR3 protein: CASSLTIGSTDTQYF
CDR3 DNA: TGTGCCAGCAGCTTAACGATCGGTAGCACAGATACGCAGTATTTT

V gene: TRBV29-1
D gene: TRBD1
J gene: TRBJ2-7
clone size: few
CDR3 protein: CSVVDRGEQYF
CDR3 DNA: TGCAGCGTTGTCGACAGGGGCGAGCAGTACTTC

V gene: TRBV10-1
D gene: .
J gene: TRBJ2-7
clone size: .
CDR3 protein: CASGSGSYEQYF
CDR3 DNA: TGCGCCAGCGGCAGCGGGTCCTACGAGCAGTACTTC

V gene: TRBV7-9
D gene: .
J gene: TRBJ2-7
clone size: .
CDR3 protein: CASSLGQIGEQYF
CDR3 DNA: TGTGCCAGCAGCTTAGGACAGATCGGCGAGCAGTACTTC

V gene: TRBV25-1
D gene: TRBD2
J gene: TRBJ2-7
clone size: .
CDR3 protein: CASSWGGFYEQYF
CDR3 DNA: TGTGCCAGCAGTTGGGGAGGGTTCTACGAGCAGTACTTC

V gene: TRBV19
D gene: TRBD1
J gene: TRBJ1-6
clone size: .
CDR3 protein: CASRQSYWIEGANNSPLHF
CDR3 DNA: TGTGCCAGTAGACAATCCTACTGGATCGAGGGGGCGAATAATTCACCCCTCCACTTT

V gene: TRBV20-1
D gene: .
J gene: TRBJ2-1
clone size: many
CDR3 protein: CSAHKPGAVSYNEQFF
CDR3 DNA: TGCAGTGCTCACAAGCCGGGGGCGGTATCCTACAATGAGCAGTTCTTC

V gene: TRBV2
D gene: .
J gene: TRBJ2-3
clone size: .
CDR3 protein: CASTEVGIGSDTQYF
CDR3 DNA: TGTGCCAGCACCGAGGTCGGTATCGGGTCTGATACGCAGTATTTT

V gene: TRBV25-1
D gene: .
J gene: TRBJ2-5
clone size: .
CDR3 protein: CASSRPSQETQYF
CDR3 DNA: TGTGCCAGCAGTCGACCGAGCCAAGAGACCCAGTACTTC

V gene: TRBV11-2
D gene: .
J gene: TRBJ2-7
clone size: many
CDR3 protein: CASSLVAVEQYF
CDR3 DNA: TGTGCCAGCAGCTTAGTCGCCGTCGAGCAGTACTTC

V gene: TRBV7-8
D gene: .
J gene: TRBJ2-7
clone size: many
CDR3 protein: CASSSPNGRFSSYEQYF
CDR3 DNA: TGTGCCAGCAGCTCGCCGAACGGTCGCTTTAGCTCCTACGAGCAGTACTTC

V gene: TRBV7-9
D gene: .
J gene: TRBJ2-1
clone size: many
CDR3 protein: CASSARAEQFF
CDR3 DNA: TGTGCCAGCAGCGCCCGGGCCGAGCAGTTCTTC

V gene: TRBV5-4
D gene: .
J gene: TRBJ1-2
clone size: .
CDR3 protein: CASSYQTGNYGYTF
CDR3 DNA: TGTGCCAGCAGCTACCAGACAGGCAACTATGGCTACACCTTC

V gene: TRBV30
D gene: .
J gene: TRBJ2-7
clone size: .
CDR3 protein: CAWNRYEQYF
CDR3 DNA: TGTGCCTGGAACCGATACGAGCAGTACTTC

V gene: TRBV7-9
D gene: .
J gene: TRBJ2-3
clone size: .
CDR3 protein: CASSLPWRTNTQYF
CDR3 DNA: TGTGCCAGCAGCTTACCCTGGCGCACGAATACGCAGTATTTT

V gene: TRBV12-3/TRBV12-4
D gene: TRBD2
J gene: TRBJ2-2
clone size: .
CDR3 protein: CASKLAGGLGELFF
CDR3 DNA: TGTGCCAGCAAGCTAGCGGGGGGGCTCGGGGAGCTGTTTTTT

V gene: TRBV7-9
D gene: .
J gene: TRBJ1-1
clone size: few
CDR3 protein: CASSIDSQNFF
CDR3 DNA: TGTGCCAGCAGCATAGACAGCCAGAACTTCTTT

V gene: TRBV19
D gene: TRBD2
J gene: TRBJ2-7
clone size: few
CDR3 protein: CASSSTPGTSGFYEQYF
CDR3 DNA: TGTGCCAGTAGTTCTACCCCCGGGACTAGCGGGTTCTACGAGCAGTACTTC

V gene: TRBV28
D gene: .
J gene: TRBJ2-7
clone size: few
CDR3 protein: CASSPPTGMGENEQYF
CDR3 DNA: TGTGCCAGCAGTCCCCCCACAGGGATGGGGGAAAACGAGCAGTACTTC

V gene: TRBV6-2/TRBV6-3
D gene: TRBD2
J gene: TRBJ2-3
clone size: .
CDR3 protein: CASGYGREGSFTDTQYF
CDR3 DNA: TGTGCCAGCGGTTACGGGCGGGAGGGGAGTTTCACAGATACGCAGTATTTT

V gene: TRBV6-6
D gene: .
J gene: TRBJ2-7
clone size: many
CDR3 protein: CASSYSRTGEQYF
CDR3 DNA: TGTGCCAGCAGTTACTCGAGGACGGGGGAGCAGTACTTC

V gene: TRBV7-8
D gene: TRBD1
J gene: TRBJ2-1
clone size: few
CDR3 protein: CASSQGVARSGEQFF
CDR3 DNA: TGTGCCAGCAGCCAGGGGGTAGCTCGTTCGGGTGAGCAGTTCTTC

V gene: TRBV4-1
D gene: .
J gene: TRBJ2-4
clone size: .
CDR3 protein: CASSQDRQAVLPKNIQYF
CDR3 DNA: TGCGCCAGCAGCCAAGATCGGCAGGCCGTCTTACCCAAAAACATTCAGTACTTC

V gene: TRBV3-1
D gene: .
J gene: TRBJ2-5
clone size: many
CDR3 protein: CASSHGGVEETQYF
CDR3 DNA: TGTGCCAGCAGCCACGGGGGCGTGGAAGAGACCCAGTACTTC

V gene: TRBV7-9
D gene: TRBD1
J gene: TRBJ1-1
clone size: many
CDR3 protein: CASSRGQMNTEAFF
CDR3 DNA: TGTGCCAGCAGCCGGGGACAGATGAACACTGAAGCTTTCTTT

V gene: TRBV11-2
D gene: .
J gene: TRBJ2-5
clone size: many
CDR3 protein: CASSLPNQETQYF
CDR3 DNA: TGTGCCAGCAGCTTACCCAACCAAGAGACCCAGTACTTC

V gene: TRBV20-1
D gene: .
J gene: TRBJ1-5
clone size: few
CDR3 protein: CSVTHGGDQPQHF
CDR3 DNA: TGCAGCGTCACCCATGGAGGGGATCAGCCCCAGCATTTT

V gene: TRBV29-1
D gene: .
J gene: TRBJ2-1
clone size: .
CDR3 protein: CSVGTDNEQFF
CDR3 DNA: TGCAGCGTTGGTACTGATAATGAGCAGTTCTTC

V gene: TRBV12-3/TRBV12-4
D gene: .
J gene: TRBJ1-2
clone size: many
CDR3 protein: CASSFMGANYGYTF
CDR3 DNA: TGTGCCAGCAGTTTTATGGGAGCCAACTATGGCTACACCTTC

V gene: TRBV28
D gene: TRBD2
J gene: TRBJ2-7
clone size: many
CDR3 protein: CASMGGVGYEQYF
CDR3 DNA: TGTGCCAGCATGGGAGGGGTGGGCTACGAGCAGTACTTC

V gene: TRBV11-3
D gene: .
J gene: TRBJ2-7
clone size: .
CDR3 protein: CASSLIVEGEQYF
CDR3 DNA: TGTGCCAGCAGCTTAATCGTCGAAGGCGAGCAGTACTTC

V gene: TRBV13
D gene: TRBD1
J gene: TRBJ1-2
clone size: many
CDR3 protein: CASSPGRTGPYGYTF
CDR3 DNA: TGTGCCAGCAGCCCTGGCAGGACAGGGCCCTATGGCTACACCTTC

V gene: TRBV7-8
D gene: .
J gene: TRBJ2-5
clone size: many
CDR3 protein: CASSPSLIQETQYF
CDR3 DNA: TGTGCCAGCAGCCCGAGCCTAATCCAAGAGACCCAGTACTTC

V gene: TRBV3-1
D gene: .
J gene: TRBJ2-7
clone size: few
CDR3 protein: CASSQDSGWGNEQYF
CDR3 DNA: TGTGCCAGCAGCCAAGATTCGGGGTGGGGGAACGAGCAGTACTTC

V gene: TRBV20-1
D gene: .
J gene: TRBJ2-3
clone size: .
CDR3 protein: CSASTAGAALTDTQYF
CDR3 DNA: TGCAGTGCTAGCACCGCCGGAGCGGCCCTCACAGATACGCAGTATTTT

V gene: TRBV9
D gene: TRBD2
J gene: TRBJ2-1
clone size: .
CDR3 protein: CASSAGLSSEQFF
CDR3 DNA: TGTGCCAGCAGCGCGGGACTAAGTAGTGAGCAGTTCTTC

V gene: TRBV28
D gene: .
J gene: TRBJ1-5
clone size: many
CDR3 protein: CASSSGTASRGNQPQHF
CDR3 DNA: TGTGCCAGCAGTTCCGGGACGGCCTCCCGCGGCAATCAGCCCCAGCATTTT

V gene: TRBV12-5
D gene: TRBD1
J gene: TRBJ1-5
clone size: many
CDR3 protein: CASGRAPGGTGTNQPQHF
CDR3 DNA: TGTGCTAGTGGGCGCGCACCAGGGGGGACAGGGACAAATCAGCCCCAGCATTTT

V gene: TRBV27
D gene: TRBD1
J gene: TRBJ1-1
clone size: .
CDR3 protein: CATRTQGAVTEAFF
CDR3 DNA: TGTGCCACCCGAACTCAGGGGGCTGTGACTGAAGCTTTCTTT

V gene: TRBV7-9
D gene: .
J gene: TRBJ1-5
clone size: .
CDR3 protein: CASSGPGRSVPQPQHF
CDR3 DNA: TGTGCCAGCAGCGGTCCGGGCCGATCCGTCCCCCAGCCCCAGCATTTT

V gene: TRBV6-2/TRBV6-3
D gene: .
J gene: TRBJ2-7
clone size: many
CDR3 protein: CASSYPTKGRVDYQQYF
CDR3 DNA: TGTGCCAGCAGTTACCCTACCAAAGGCAGGGTGGACTACCAGCAGTACTTC

V gene: TRBV28
D gene: TRBD1
J gene: TRBJ2-3
clone size: .
CDR3 protein: CASSFGAVLGTDAQYF
CDR3 DNA: TGTGCCAGCAGTTTCGGGGCGGTCCTTGGGACAGATGCGCAGTATTTT

V gene: TRBV12-3/TRBV12-4
D gene: .
J gene: TRBJ1-5
clone size: many
CDR3 protein: CASSHFGLGDQPQHF
CDR3 DNA: TGTGCCAGCAGCCACTTCGGGCTTGGGGATCAGCCCCAGCATTTT

V gene: TRBV18
D gene: .
J gene: TRBJ2-5
clone size: .
CDR3 protein: CASSPSRTQETQYF
CDR3 DNA: TGTGCCAGCTCACCGAGCAGGACCCAGGAGACCCAGTACTTC

V gene: TRBV11-2
D gene: TRBD1
J gene: TRBJ1-2
clone size: many
CDR3 protein: CASSSQSGTGYYGYTF
CDR3 DNA: TGTGCCAGCAGCTCGCAGTCCGGGACAGGGTACTATGGCTACACCTTC

V gene: TRBV11-2
D gene: .
J gene: TRBJ2-1
clone size: many
CDR3 protein: CASSHGGFRNEQFF
CDR3 DNA: TGTGCCAGCAGCCACGGAGGGTTCCGAAATGAGCAGTTCTTC